Listed here is a single T cell receptor beta chain. Its antigen remains unidentified. Read data end 3 residues before the CDR3 end; the end is taken from the germline J gene. CVID subjects were neither ill nor on immunomodulatory or immunosuppressive medication at sampling. The data originate from a study of T cell clonality in common variable immunodeficiency. Findings and caveats of the study: Reportedly, TCR beta sequences from common variable immunodeficiency showed fewer deletions and N-nucleotide insertions. Authors noted CVID clonality's cause needs subpopulation repertoire sequencing. CVID patient heterogeneity limited repertoire-clinical complication correlations.

The CDR3 runs to 15 residues. Trimming left V 1 base short and J 4 bases short, with 11 bases between. Germline CDR1 SGHVS, CDR2 FNYEAQ. Sequencing input was equivalent genomic DNA from CVID and controls. Only in-frame clones appear in the TCRdb table, and some are missing; sequencing was by immunoSEQ multiplex PCR. Sampling found 25,000 to 30,000 clones, none seen once. The receptor was isolated from a human donor with common variable immunodeficiency. J is TRBJ2-1 and V is TRBV7-6; D is possibly TRBD2 (5 bases). Sequenced: peripheral blood mononuclear cells. The DNA read from the CDR3 is TGTGCCAGCAGCTTAGTAGCGACCGGTTACAATGAG. It yields the protein CASSLVATGYNE. The whole CDR3 reads CASSLVATGYNEQFF.